The clone carrying this TCR beta chain was seen just once. Its matching antigen is unknown. This CDR3 has 11 amino acids. Germline V gene data show CDR1 as SGHRS and CDR2 as YFSETQ. The germline V and J ends were trimmed by 2 bases and 5 bases, with 5 bases remaining between them. The sample belongs to a study of shared clonotypes between healthy human individuals. Study overall: Per-donor plates numbered three CD4 naive, three CD4 memory, two CD8 naive and one CD8 memory. Study conclusions and caveats: With a few donors compared, approximately 5% of naive CD4 clonotypes were shared.

The authors divided CD4+ cells into CD45RA+ naive and CD45RA-negative memory subsets. When replicate PCRs were run on sorted subsets, they used 200 to 250 ng DNA, about 30,000 T cell genomes. The table came from immunoSEQ multiplex PCR; TCRdb's copy has only in-frame clones and leaves some out. Of some 500,000 clones listed, 90% to 97% are singletons. The sequencing sample was made of naive CD4+ T cells sorted from blood. As to subset: CD45RA+ positively selected. The chain recombines TRBV5-1 with TRBJ2-7; D is undetermined. The TCR comes from a woman in her twenties or thirties in good health. CDR3 in DNA: TGCGCCAGCAGCTTTTCCGACGAGCAGTACTTC. This sequence encodes CASSFSDEQYF. Full variable domain (outside the CDR3, taken from reference TRBV5-1 and TRBJ2-7): KAGVTQTPRYLIKTRGQQVTLSCSPISGHRSVSWYQQTPGQGLQFLFEYFSETQRNKGNFPGRFSGRQFSNSRSEMNVSTLELGDSALYLCASSFSDEQYFGPGTRLTVT.